The clone carrying this TCR beta chain was seen a handful of times. V was trimmed by 0 bases and J by 2 bases, leaving 10 bases between them. The germline CDR1 and CDR2 sequences are MGHRA and YSYEKL. This CDR3 region has 15 residues. This sample is part of a study of blood T cell repertoires in COVID-19. Profiled with immunoSEQ multiplex PCR; TCRdb holds only in-frame clones, not every one. Here the sample spans under 300,000 clones, approximately 84% being singletons. Sequencing input: PBMCs or T cells enriched from blood (not recorded which). The chain couples TRBV4-1 to TRBJ1-1; D remains ambiguous. The clonotype was recovered from a man younger than 30 who had recovered from COVID-19. CDR3 sequence (DNA): TGCGCCAGCAGCCAAGATTATAGCAGAAACACTGAAGCTTTCTTT. Amino acid sequence: CASSQDYSRNTEAFF.